Listed below are T cell receptor beta chains from one sample, sequenced in a study of long-term antiretroviral therapy in people with HIV. This table comes from immunoSEQ multiplex PCR, and its TCRdb copy is limited to in-frame clones, with some not included. Of 35,000 to 40,000 clones listed, 70% to 90% were seen once; the top ten hold about 10%. The material sequenced was unsorted PBMCs, taken 2.2 years after starting antiretroviral therapy. The receptors stem from a man younger than 30 with HIV. CDR3s include the opening cysteine and the closing phenylalanine or tryptophan. Only part of the rows carry a size: once, few, many, or a class if the clone is expanded.

>NA|TRBV6-1
CASSVIPGNTEAFF
>NA|TRBV30
CASRQASGNTIYF
>NA|TRBV6-1
CASRVGDRDYGYTF
>NA|TRBV5-6
CASSWTLTGPGYTF
>NA|TRBV6-5
CASRPGPNNEQFF
>NA|TRBV28
CASSSQVPFLEQFF
>NA|TRBV13
CASSSKGLAGGIAQFF
>NA|TRBV27
CASSLGGTDLNQPQHF
>NA|TRBV4-3
CASSLERETDTQYF
>once|TRBV7-8
CASSRVSNTEAFF
>NA|TRBV6-5
CASSYSRQGTDTQYF
>NA|TRBV7-2
CASSLTRLAFANTGELFF
>once|TRBV18
CASSFTAGTGDGYTF
>NA|TRBV7-2
CASSPTGGPYEQYF
>NA|TRBV6-5
CASSQGEVRDTQYF
>few|TRBV5-1
CASSSGQDRGYTF